The 2 T cell receptor beta chains reported below all come from one sample, sequenced in a study of beta chain features in type 1 diabetes. General observations from the study: All four CD4+ subsets of Type 1 diabetes patients contained TCRB CDR3s that were moderately but significantly shorter.

Expressed TCRB transcripts were sequenced because the isolated RNA had all been reverse transcribed beforehand. TCRdb keeps only in-frame clones here, not all; method: immunoSEQ multiplex PCR. The table shows roughly 150,000 clones, with about 8.3% occurring only once. These receptors lack a known antigen. Sequencing was done on a sample of central memory CD4+ T cells from blood. Receptors originate from a woman aged 18-35 years with type 1 diabetes.

The chain couples TRBV10-3 to TRBJ2-2; 9 nucleotides agree with TRBD2. This CDR3 comprises 14 residues. Germline V gives CDR1 ENHRY, CDR2 SYGVKD. J was trimmed by 1 base and V by 10 bases; bases with no gene match: 4. CDR3 region: CATISGGNTGELFF. DNA for the CDR3: TGTGCCACCATTAGCGGGGGGAACACCGGGGAGCTGTTTTTT.

This clone has just a few counts. This rearrangement joins TRBV7-6 to TRBJ2-7; 8 nucleotides line up with TRBD2. Unmatched junction bases numbered 4, after V lost 4 bases and J lost 2 bases. From germline, CDR1 is SGHVS and CDR2 FNYEAQ. The CDR3 length is 14 residues. CDR3 coding DNA: TGTGCCAGCAGCTGGTTTAGCGGGGCCTACGAGCAGTACTTC. It translates to CASSWFSGAYEQYF.